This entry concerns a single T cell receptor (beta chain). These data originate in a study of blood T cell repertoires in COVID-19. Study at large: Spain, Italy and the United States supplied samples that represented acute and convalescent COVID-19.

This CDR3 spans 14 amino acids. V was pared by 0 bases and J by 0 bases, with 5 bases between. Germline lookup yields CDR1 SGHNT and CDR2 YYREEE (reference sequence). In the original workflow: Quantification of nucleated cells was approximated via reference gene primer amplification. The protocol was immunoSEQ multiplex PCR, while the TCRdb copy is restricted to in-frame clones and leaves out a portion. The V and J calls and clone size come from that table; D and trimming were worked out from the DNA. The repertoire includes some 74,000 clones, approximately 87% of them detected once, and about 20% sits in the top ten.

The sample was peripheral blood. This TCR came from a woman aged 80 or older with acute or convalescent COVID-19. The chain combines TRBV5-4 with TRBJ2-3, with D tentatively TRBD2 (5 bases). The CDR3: CASSLGGSTDTQYF. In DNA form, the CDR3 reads TGTGCCAGCAGCTTGGGAGGGAGCACAGATACGCAGTATTTT.